This T cell receptor (beta chain) is from a study of blood T cell repertoires in COVID-19. The authors' processing: Using reference gene primer amplification, nucleated cell counts were estimated. Clones were sequenced by immunoSEQ multiplex PCR, and TCRdb holds only the in-frame ones, with some missing. For V, J and clone size, that table is used; D and trimming come from the DNA. Of some 76,000 clones in the sample, more than 75% were seen once. This clonotype originated in a human donor in a cohort sampled during active COVID-19. The sample consisted of peripheral blood.

The CDR3 loop reads CASSYQRLAWYEQYF. In DNA, the CDR3 is TGTGCCAGCAGTTACCAAAGACTAGCCTGGTACGAGCAGTACTTC. V and J are TRBV6-5 and TRBJ2-7; TRBD2 matches 7 bases. Per the germline V gene, CDR1 is MNHEY and CDR2 is SVGAGI. Unmatched junction bases numbered 8, after V lost 2 bases and J lost 4 bases. The CDR3 covers 15 residues.